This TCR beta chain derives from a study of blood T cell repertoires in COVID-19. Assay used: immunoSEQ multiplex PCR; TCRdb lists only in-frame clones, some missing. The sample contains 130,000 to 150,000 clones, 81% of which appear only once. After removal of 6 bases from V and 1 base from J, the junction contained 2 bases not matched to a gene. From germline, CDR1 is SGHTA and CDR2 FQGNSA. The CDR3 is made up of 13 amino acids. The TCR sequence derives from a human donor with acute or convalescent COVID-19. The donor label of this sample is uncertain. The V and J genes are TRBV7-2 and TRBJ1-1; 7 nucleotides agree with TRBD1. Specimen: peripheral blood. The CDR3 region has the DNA TGTGCCAGCAGGAGGGGGCCGAACACTGAAGCTTTCTTT. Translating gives CASRRGPNTEAFF.